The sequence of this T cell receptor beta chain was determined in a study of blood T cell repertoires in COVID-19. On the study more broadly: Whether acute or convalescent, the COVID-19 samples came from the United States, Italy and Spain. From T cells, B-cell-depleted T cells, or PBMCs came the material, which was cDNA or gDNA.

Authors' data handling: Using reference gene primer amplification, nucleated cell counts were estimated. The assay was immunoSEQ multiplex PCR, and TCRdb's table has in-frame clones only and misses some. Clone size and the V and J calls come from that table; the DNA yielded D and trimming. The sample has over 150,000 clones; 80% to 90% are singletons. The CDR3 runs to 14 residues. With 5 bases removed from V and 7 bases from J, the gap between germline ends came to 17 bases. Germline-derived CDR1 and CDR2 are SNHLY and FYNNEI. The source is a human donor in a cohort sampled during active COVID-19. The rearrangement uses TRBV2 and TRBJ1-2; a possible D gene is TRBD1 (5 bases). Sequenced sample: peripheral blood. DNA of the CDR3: TGTGCCAGCAGTACACAAGGGACTGAAACTGGCTACACCTTC. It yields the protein CASSTQGTETGYTF.